These 31 T cell receptor beta chains came from one sample sequenced in a study of T-cell memory formation after mild COVID-19. Using its own MiXCR run on the 5' RACE reads, TCRdb lists one record per CDR3 protein. The table has around 410,000 distinct CDR3 sequences, 23% seen once. The specimen sequenced was PBMCs or a T cell subset sorted from them (not recorded which). The receptors here all came from an adult woman who had mild COVID-19 (a few samples of this study predate the infection). Cell type and time point are not known.

This clonotype was detected only a few times. The chain employs TRBV9 and TRBJ2-1; D perhaps matches TRBD2 (6 bases). Germline CDR1 and CDR2: SGDLS and YYNGEE. Trimming removed 0 bases from V and 8 bases from J, with 12 bases in between. The CDR3 runs 14 residues. The CDR3 spells CASSVGGGIDEQFF. As DNA, the CDR3 is TGTGCCAGCAGCGTAGGGGGAGGTATTGATGAGCAGTTCTTC.

Many counts were recorded for this clonotype. This chain uses TRBV24-1 with TRBJ2-1; the D gene is possibly TRBD1 (5 bases). V was trimmed by 7 bases and J by 0 bases, leaving 15 bases between them. Germline CDR1 reads KGHDR; CDR2 reads SFDVKD. The CDR3 spans 16 residues. CDR3 in amino acids: CATSAERGYSYNEQFF. CDR3 sequence (DNA): TGTGCCACCAGCGCCGAAAGGGGCTACTCCTACAATGAGCAGTTCTTC.

The gene calls are TRBV7-9 and TRBJ2-1; the D is unclear. V was shortened by 6 bases and J by 6 bases, with 6 bases between the two germline ends. Germline V CDR1 and CDR2: SEHNR, FQNEAQ (reference sequence). The CDR3 loop spans 11 amino acids. CDR3 nucleotides: TGTGCCAGCAGACAACTCAATGAGCAGTTCTTC. Translating it yields CASRQLNEQFF.

This chain uses TRBV20-1 with TRBJ2-3, with a tentative D call TRBD1 (7 bases). The germline V gene has CDR1 DFQATT and CDR2 SNEGSKA (reference sequence). V was cut by 6 bases and J by 2 bases, with 12 bases left in between. The CDR3 length is 13 residues. The CDR3 nucleotides are TGCAGTGCAGGGGGCGGGAACACAGATACGCAGTATTTT. Its translation: CSAGGGNTDTQYF.

A few counts support this clonotype. This chain uses TRBV29-1 with TRBJ2-3; no clear D. Germline CDR1 and CDR2: SQVTM and ANQGSEA. The CDR3 length is 11 residues. The germline V and J ends were trimmed by 4 bases and 6 bases, with 8 bases remaining between them. This CDR3 reads CSVVTRDTQYF. The CDR3 DNA is TGCAGCGTTGTAACTCGTGATACGCAGTATTTT.

The chain recombines TRBV24-1 with TRBJ2-1; D call uncertain. Germline loops: CDR1 KGHDR, CDR2 SFDVKD. Trimming stripped 3 bases from V and 1 base from J, with 9 bases between. The CDR3 has 15 amino acids. The CDR3 DNA reads TGTGCCACCAGTGATAGTTGGTCATCCTACAATGAGCAGTTCTTC. Residues: CATSDSWSSYNEQFF.

The chain has TRBV5-4 and TRBJ2-3, with 7 bases that match TRBD2. V lost 5 bases and J lost 5; bases outside the gene matches: 14. This CDR3 contains 16 residues. Germline CDR1 reads SGHNT; CDR2 reads YYREEE (reference sequence). The CDR3 coding sequence is TGTGCCAGCAGGTCTCTTGCGGGGGTGAAGGGAGATACGCAGTATTTT. Its protein product is CASRSLAGVKGDTQYF.

This clonotype was recorded a few times. The chain links TRBV12-3 or TRBV12-4 to TRBJ2-3; a possible D gene is TRBD2 (5 bases). The CDR3 extends over 13 amino acids. V lost 3 bases to trimming and J lost 5 bases, with 9 bases between them. The DNA of the CDR3 is TGTGCCAGCAGTTTCCTCGGGGAAGATACGCAGTATTTT. This encodes CASSFLGEDTQYF.

This clonotype was observed a few times. This chain links TRBV12-3 or TRBV12-4 with TRBJ2-7, with D perhaps matching TRBD1 or TRBD2 (5 bases each). The CDR3 is 13 amino acids. Between the trimmed V and J ends, which lost 11 bases and 5 bases, there was a span of 19 bases. The CDR3 region is CASVGTFGNEQYF. In nucleotides, the CDR3 is TGTGCCTCGGTGGGGACCTTTGGCAACGAGCAGTACTTC.

This clonotype was counted only a few times. The chain recombines TRBV15 with TRBJ1-6; D gene ambiguous. The CDR3 runs to 17 residues. Germline CDR1 is LNHNV and CDR2 is YYDKDF (reference sequence). V was trimmed by 4 bases and J by 2 bases, leaving 15 bases between them. CDR3 loop: CATSNPDGITYNSPLHF. CDR3 DNA sequence: TGTGCCACCAGCAATCCGGACGGAATCACCTATAATTCACCCCTCCACTTT.

The genes are TRBV7-3 and TRBJ1-1; no firm D call. This CDR3 spans 14 amino acids. Germline V gene lookup returns CDR1 SGHTA and CDR2 FQGTGA. Trimming removed 4 bases from V and 0 bases from J, with 9 bases in between. The CDR3 DNA follows: TGTGCCAGCAGCTCACAGACCATGAACACTGAAGCTTTCTTT. This sequence encodes CASSSQTMNTEAFF.

J is TRBJ2-7 and V is TRBV20-1, with D uncertain. The CDR3 extends over 14 amino acids. Germline V lookup: CDR1 DFQATT, CDR2 SNEGSKA (reference sequence). Between the trimmed V and J ends, which lost 3 bases and 3 bases, there was a span of 15 bases. The DNA for the CDR3 is TGCAGTGCTAGGGCCCCGGTGCGCTACTACGAGCAGTACTTC. Translating gives CSARAPVRYYEQYF.

J is TRBJ1-5 and V is TRBV5-6; D is uncertain. Per germline, CDR1 SGHDT and CDR2 YYEEEE. The V gene lost 0 bases and the J gene lost 3 bases, with 7 bases spanning the gap. The CDR3 has 14 amino acids. CDR3 in amino acids: CASSLGSDNQPQHF. The CDR3 DNA reads as TGTGCCAGCAGCTTGGGATCAGACAATCAGCCCCAGCATTTT. Full variable domain (remainder filled in from reference TRBV5-6 and TRBJ1-5): DAGVTQSPTHLIKTRGQQVTLRCSPKSGHDTVSWYQQALGQGPQFIFQYYEEEERQRGNFPDRFSGHQFPNYSSELNVNALLLGDSALYLCASSLGSDNQPQHFGDGTRLSIL.

The chain couples TRBV20-1 to TRBJ1-3; no reliable D call. Germline CDR1 and CDR2: DFQATT and SNEGSKA (reference sequence). The CDR3 is 12 residues long. V was trimmed by 3 bases and J by 0 bases, leaving 3 bases between them. CDR3 in amino acids: CSARISGNTIYF. CDR3 coding DNA: TGCAGTGCTAGGATCTCTGGAAACACCATATATTTT.

V usage is TRBV10-3 and J usage is TRBJ1-6; maybe TRBD1 (5 bases). In germline, CDR1 is ENHRY, CDR2 SYGVKD. V was cut by 2 bases and J by 5 bases, with 7 bases left in between. The CDR3 runs 14 residues. CDR3 nucleotides: TGTGCCATCAGTGAGGGACAAAATAATTCACCCCTCCACTTT. As protein: CAISEGQNNSPLHF.

The chain is built from TRBV6-5 and TRBJ1-1, with D unclear. Trimming cost V 7 bases and J 10 bases, with 13 bases left between them. The CDR3 is 11 residues long. Germline CDR1 is MNHEY and CDR2 is SVGAGI. The CDR3 region has the DNA TGTGCCAGCAACTTTGGCGTCGGAGCTTTCTTT. Translated: CASNFGVGAFF.

The chain has TRBV5-1 and TRBJ2-1, with D unclear. The germline V gene has CDR1 SGHRS and CDR2 YFSETQ. The ends were cut back, 1 base at V and 3 bases at J, with 14 bases in the middle. The CDR3 totals 16 residues. CDR3 in amino acids: CASSLNATPRYNEQFF. The DNA of the CDR3 is TGCGCCAGCAGCTTGAATGCCACACCCCGCTACAATGAGCAGTTCTTC.

V and J are TRBV20-1 and TRBJ2-3, with D hard to call. Germline V gene data show CDR1 as DFQATT and CDR2 as SNEGSKA (reference sequence). The CDR3 spans 11 residues. Trimming took off 5 bases at V and 2 bases at J, with 5 bases between the two ends. Here the CDR3 reads CSAPYTDTQYF. The CDR3 DNA sequence: TGCAGTGCTCCCTACACAGATACGCAGTATTTT.

V gene TRBV5-1 combines with J gene TRBJ2-5; D possibly corresponds to TRBD2 (6 bases). Trimming pared 4 bases from V and 2 bases from J, leaving 12 bases between. There are 14 residues in the CDR3. Germline CDR1 is SGHRS and CDR2 is YFSETQ. The CDR3 protein is CASSQSGQQETQYF. The CDR3 bases are TGCGCCAGCAGCCAGAGCGGGCAACAAGAGACCCAGTACTTC.

This clonotype was picked up one time. The chain uses TRBV7-2 and TRBJ2-1; TRBD2 matches 8 bases. The junction had 14 bases not matched to a gene; V was cut back by 0 bases and J by 7 bases. Germline CDR1 reads SGHTA; CDR2 reads FQGNSA. The CDR3 spans 18 residues. CDR3 sequence (DNA): TGTGCCAGCAGCTTAGCCTATCAAGCGGGAGTCATTAGTAATGAGCAGTTCTTC. This encodes CASSLAYQAGVISNEQFF.

V and J are TRBV7-3 and TRBJ2-7; TRBD2 matches 7 bases. This CDR3 region has 14 residues. Germline CDR1 and CDR2: SGHTA and FQGTGA. The V gene end was trimmed by 1 base and the J gene end by 5 bases; junction bases not matched to a gene: 5. The CDR3 DNA sequence: TGTGCCAGCAGCTTAAGCGGACTAGTGGACGAGCAGTACTTC. Encoded protein: CASSLSGLVDEQYF.

This clonotype was seen a handful of times. V gene TRBV7-6 combines with J gene TRBJ2-3; TRBD2 matches at 8 bases. The CDR3 is made up of 14 amino acids. Germline lookup yields CDR1 SGHVS and CDR2 FNYEAQ. The V segment lost 8 bases and the J segment 2 bases; nucleotides outside the gene matches: 6. The CDR3 DNA reads as TGTGCCAGCCTTGCGGGGGGAGCCACAGATACGCAGTATTTT. Its protein is CASLAGGATDTQYF. The full variable domain, rest sourced from reference TRBV7-6 and TRBJ2-3, is GAGVSQSPRYKVTKRGQDVALRCDPISGHVSLYWYRQALGQGPEFLTYFNYEAQQDKSGLPNDRFSAERPEGSISTLTIQRTEQRDSAMYRCASLAGGATDTQYFGPGTRLTVL.

This sequence joins TRBV12-3 or TRBV12-4 and TRBJ2-3; weak D call: TRBD2 (7 bases). The CDR3 is made up of 19 amino acids. Trimming shortened V by 4 bases and J by 2 bases, and 25 bases separated the two germline ends. The CDR3 bases are TGTGCCAGCAGTTCCCGAGGGAGGGACACTCTAGGTTTCACAGATACGCAGTATTTT. It translates to CASSSRGRDTLGFTDTQYF.

There are a few counts of this clonotype. The J gene is TRBJ2-5, the V gene TRBV12-3 or TRBV12-4, with TRBD2 matching 10 bases. The V and J ends lost 4 bases and 4 bases, in that order; junction bases with no gene match: 9. This CDR3 spans 16 amino acids. The CDR3 DNA sequence: TGTGCCAGCAGTTCCAAGAGAGCGGGAGGGAGAGAGACCCAGTACTTC. Its translation: CASSSKRAGGRETQYF.

This clonotype turned up a few times. The chain links TRBV12-3 or TRBV12-4 to TRBJ2-7; possible D gene TRBD2, 6 bases. The V and J ends lost 6 bases and 1 base respectively, with 10 bases between them. The CDR3 is 13 residues long. The CDR3 loop reads CASSWDLSYEQYF. The CDR3, as DNA: TGTGCCAGCAGCTGGGACTTGTCCTACGAGCAGTACTTC.

CDR3 amino acids: CAGMRGSGNTEAFF. CDR3 coding DNA: TGTGCCGGCATGCGAGGATCGGGGAACACTGAAGCTTTCTTT. The rearrangement joins TRBV18 to TRBJ1-1; D remains ambiguous. Germline V CDR1 and CDR2: KGHSH, LQKENI. Deletions cut 11 bases from V and 1 base from J, with 17 bases between. The CDR3 runs 14 residues.

The V call is TRBV12-3 or TRBV12-4, the J call TRBJ2-7, with D tentatively TRBD2 (5 bases). This CDR3 is built from 16 residues. V was cut by 6 bases and J by 0 bases, with 18 bases left in between. The CDR3 DNA sequence: TGTGCCAGCAGCGGACCAACTAGAACTAGCTCCTACGAGCAGTACTTC. Protein: CASSGPTRTSSYEQYF.

A few counts support this clonotype. CDR3 nucleotides: TGTGCCAGCAGTTACTCGGTGGCAGGATCTCTGGAGGCTTTCTTT. Its translation is CASSYSVAGSLEAFF. The chain links TRBV6-6 to TRBJ1-1; D call uncertain. The V gene's germline CDR1 is MNHNY and CDR2 SVGAGI (reference sequence). CDR3 length: 15 residues. V lost 0 bases and J lost 11, with 19 bases in between.

This clonotype was counted a few times. The V gene is TRBV12-3 or TRBV12-4, the J gene TRBJ2-1; weak D call: TRBD2 (5 bases). The CDR3 has 15 residues. V was shortened by 5 bases and J by 1 base, with 12 bases between the two germline ends. For the CDR3, the DNA is TGTGCCAGCAGTGTCCTCTCGGGGTCCTACAATGAGCAGTTCTTC. It specifies CASSVLSGSYNEQFF.

This clonotype was recorded only once. The chain is built from TRBV4-3 and TRBJ2-3; no clear D gene. The CDR3 loop spans 13 amino acids. Trimming shortened V by 4 bases and J by 6 bases, and 11 bases separated the two germline ends. The germline gives CDR1 LGHNA, CDR2 YSLEER. CDR3 loop: CASSPAMGDTQYF. The CDR3 bases are TGCGCCAGCAGCCCGGCGATGGGGGATACGCAGTATTTT.

This rearrangement joins TRBV19 to TRBJ2-2, with 7 bases lining up with TRBD1. CDR1 is LNHDA, CDR2 SQIVND, per germline (reference sequence). Unmatched junction bases numbered 4, after V lost 2 bases and J lost 1 base. This CDR3 is built from 16 residues. The CDR3 nucleotides read TGTGCCAGTAGTATATTGGGACAGCTGAACACCGGGGAGCTGTTTTTT. It codes for CASSILGQLNTGELFF.